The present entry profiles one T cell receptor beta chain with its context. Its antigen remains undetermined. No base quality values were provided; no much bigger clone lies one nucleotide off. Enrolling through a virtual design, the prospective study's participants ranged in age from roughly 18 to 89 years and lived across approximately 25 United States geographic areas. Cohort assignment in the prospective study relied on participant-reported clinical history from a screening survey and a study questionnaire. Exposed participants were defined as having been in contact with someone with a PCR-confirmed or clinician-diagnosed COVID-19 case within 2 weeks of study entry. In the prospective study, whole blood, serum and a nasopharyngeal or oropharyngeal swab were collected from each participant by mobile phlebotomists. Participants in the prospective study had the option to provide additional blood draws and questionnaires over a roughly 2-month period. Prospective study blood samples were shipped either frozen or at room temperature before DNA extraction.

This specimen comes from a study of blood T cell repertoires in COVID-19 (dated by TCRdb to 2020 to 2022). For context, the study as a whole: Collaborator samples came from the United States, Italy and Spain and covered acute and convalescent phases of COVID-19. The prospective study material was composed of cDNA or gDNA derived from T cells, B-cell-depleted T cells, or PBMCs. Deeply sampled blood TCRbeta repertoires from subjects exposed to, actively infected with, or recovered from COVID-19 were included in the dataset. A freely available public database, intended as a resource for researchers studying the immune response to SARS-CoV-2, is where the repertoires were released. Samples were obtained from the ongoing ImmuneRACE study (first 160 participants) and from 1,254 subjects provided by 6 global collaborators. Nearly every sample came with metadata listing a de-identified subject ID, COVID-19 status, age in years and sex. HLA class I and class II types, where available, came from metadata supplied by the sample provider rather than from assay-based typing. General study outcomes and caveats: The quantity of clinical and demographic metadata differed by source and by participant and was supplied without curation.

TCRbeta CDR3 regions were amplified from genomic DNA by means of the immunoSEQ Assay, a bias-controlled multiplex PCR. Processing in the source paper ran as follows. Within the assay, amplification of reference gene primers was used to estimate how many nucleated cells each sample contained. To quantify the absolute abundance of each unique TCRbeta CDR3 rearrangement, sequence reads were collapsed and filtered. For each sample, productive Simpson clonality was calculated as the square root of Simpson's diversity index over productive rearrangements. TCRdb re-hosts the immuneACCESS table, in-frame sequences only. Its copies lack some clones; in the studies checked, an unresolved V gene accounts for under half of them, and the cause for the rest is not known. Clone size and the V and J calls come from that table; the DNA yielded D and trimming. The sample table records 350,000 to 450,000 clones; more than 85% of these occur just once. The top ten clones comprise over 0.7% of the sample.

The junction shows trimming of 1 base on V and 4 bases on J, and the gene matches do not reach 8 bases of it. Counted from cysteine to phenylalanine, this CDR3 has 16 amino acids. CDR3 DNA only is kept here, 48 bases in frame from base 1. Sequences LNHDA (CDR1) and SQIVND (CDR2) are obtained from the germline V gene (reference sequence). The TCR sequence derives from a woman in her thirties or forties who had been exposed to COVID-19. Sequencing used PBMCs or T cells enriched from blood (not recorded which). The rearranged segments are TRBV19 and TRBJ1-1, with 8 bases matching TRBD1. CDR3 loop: CASSIGTGRRGTEAFF. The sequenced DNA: TGTGCCAGTAGTATAGGGACAGGGAGGCGCGGCACTGAAGCTTTCTTT.